Sequencing of this TCR beta chain was carried out in a study of blood T cell repertoires in COVID-19. Measured with immunoSEQ multiplex PCR; TCRdb has only the in-frame clones, and not every one. In the table there are some 300,000 clones, over 75% of which are singletons. Per germline, CDR1 LGHNA and CDR2 YSLEER. The CDR3 length is 17 residues. V gave up 1 base and J gave up 6 bases, with 16 bases separating them. The sequence derives from a woman in her twenties or thirties who had recovered from COVID-19. This sequence joins TRBV4-3 and TRBJ1-6; D is perhaps TRBD1 (6 bases). Sequencing used PBMCs or T cells enriched from blood (not recorded which). CDR3 coding DNA: TGCGCCAGCAGCCAAGTGTTAGGGGGAGAGGGTAATTCACCCCTCCACTTT. Its translation: CASSQVLGGEGNSPLHF.